This T cell receptor (beta chain) derives from a study of T cells after yellow fever vaccination. TCRdb redid the calling of the 5' RACE reads with MiXCR, one entry per CDR3 protein. The sample consists of some 290,000 distinct CDR3 sequences, around 10% of them appearing once. This clonotype has only a few counts. The CDR3 has 12 residues. Germline V gene data show CDR1 as MNHEY and CDR2 as SVGAGI. Trimming took off 6 bases at V and 2 bases at J, with 7 bases between the two ends. The chain has TRBV6-5 and TRBJ1-1; no definite D call. The sample consisted of CD4+ T cells sorted from PBMCs, taken 45 days after the yellow fever booster vaccination. This TCR was sampled from a man aged 18 to 30 who received the YFV17D yellow fever vaccine. The CDR3 DNA reads as TGTGCCAGCAGACCAGATAACACTGAAGCTTTCTTT. Translation gives CASRPDNTEAFF.